The clone carrying this T cell receptor delta chain was counted only a few times. Its antigen is unknown. The sorted cells were CD3+ Vdelta1+ Vdelta2- thymocytes from alphabeta-depleted thymus. The CDR3 consists of 22 residues. CDR1 is TSWWSYY and CDR2 is QGS in the germline V gene. The V gene lost 5 bases and the J gene lost 2 bases, with 36 bases spanning the gap. These data belong to a study of Vδ1+ human thymocytes. Sequences come from RNA converted to cDNA by reverse transcription. CDR3 amplicons came from multiplex PCR with pooled V-gene forward and constant-region reverse primers. TCRdb ran CATT on the multiplex PCR reads. This table holds 20,000 to 25,000 delta-chain clones, less than 30% found once. General study points: Thymic delta-chain repertoires held roughly 20% Vdelta2 sequences and few Vdelta3, despite high sort purity. TRG sequences recurred across donors, whereas TRD sequences stayed essentially private. Thymic TRG and TRD repertoires appeared highly polyclonal.

Specimen: Vdelta1+ gamma-delta thymocytes from the thymus. The subset: FACS-sorted CD3+ TCRalphabeta- TCRVdelta1+ TCRVdelta2- thymocytes. The rearrangement joins TRDV1 to TRDJ1; D is possibly TRDD3 (7 bases). This receptor was identified in a boy in the first two years of life who had congenital heart surgery. The CDR3: CALGPRGLPTPFTWGDTDKLIF. DNA for the CDR3: TGTGCTCTTGGGCCCAGGGGCCTTCCCACGCCCTTTACTTGGGGGGATACCGATAAACTCATCTTT.